This TCR beta chain was observed in a study of blood T cell repertoires in COVID-19 (dated by TCRdb to 2018 to 2021). Regarding the research as a whole: The collaborator samples originated in the United States, Italy and Spain and spanned the acute and convalescent phases of COVID-19. The prospective study material was composed of cDNA or gDNA derived from T cells, B-cell-depleted T cells, or PBMCs. The dataset comprised deeply sampled blood TCRbeta repertoires from subjects exposed to, actively infected with, or recovered from COVID-19. The repertoires were released in a freely available public database meant as a resource for research on the immune response to SARS-CoV-2. Samples came from the ongoing ImmuneRACE study (first 160 participants) plus 1,254 subjects from 6 global collaborators. A de-identified subject ID, COVID-19 status, age in years and sex were almost always included in the sample metadata. HLA class I and class II types, where available, came from metadata supplied by the sample provider rather than from assay-based typing.

Participants in the prospective study were aged about 18 to 95 years, lived in about two dozen United States geographic areas, and enrolled through a virtual design. In the prospective study, cohorts were assigned on the basis of participant-reported clinical history obtained from a screening survey and a study questionnaire. ImmuneRACE Cohort 3 recovered participants were defined by two consecutive negative NP/OP PCR tests, healthcare professional clearance, or symptom resolution. In the prospective study, whole blood, serum and a nasopharyngeal or oropharyngeal swab were collected from each participant by mobile phlebotomists. Prospective study participants could optionally give additional blood draws and questionnaires over an approximately two-month period. Before DNA extraction, blood samples from the prospective study were shipped at room temperature or frozen. TCRbeta CDR3 regions were amplified from genomic DNA using the immunoSEQ Assay, a bias-controlled multiplex PCR. In the authors' own workflow: Nucleated cell counts per sample were estimated from amplification of reference gene primers within the assay. To quantify the absolute abundance of each unique TCRbeta CDR3 rearrangement, sequence reads were collapsed and filtered. Productive Simpson clonality was computed per sample as the square root of Simpson's diversity index over productive rearrangements. The source is immuneACCESS, and TCRdb retained only in-frame sequences with V and J called. Part of the clones is not carried over; for the studies checked, unresolved V genes explain less than half of this, and the remainder is unexplained. V and J calls and clone size come straight from that table; D and trimming were deduced from the DNA. The sample table records over 250,000 clones; around 89% of these occur just once. Of the sample, roughly 8.3% is held by the ten largest clones.

A remark on this clone: What antigen it recognizes has not been identified. No qualities accompany the bases; no much larger clone lies one base away.

Results and caveats for the whole study, not just this receptor: How much clinical and demographic metadata was included differed by source and by participant, and the metadata was provided uncurated.

The material sequenced was PBMCs or T cells enriched from blood (not recorded which). The origin of this receptor is a man in his forties who had recovered from COVID-19.

The DNA sequence is as follows: TGTGCCAGCCAGGGACAGGGGCCTCTGGTGGTTGAAAAACTGTTTTTT. Its protein reads: CASQGQGPLVVEKLFF. The V gene is TRBV28 and the J gene is TRBJ1-4, and TRBD1 matches 10 of the central bases. Per the germline V gene, MDHEN is the CDR1 and SYDVKM is the CDR2. V trim: 8 bases; J trim: 7 bases; unmatched bases: 13. From cysteine to phenylalanine, the CDR3 is 16 amino acids long. Only the CDR3 region is kept as DNA, spanning 48 bases read in frame from base 1.